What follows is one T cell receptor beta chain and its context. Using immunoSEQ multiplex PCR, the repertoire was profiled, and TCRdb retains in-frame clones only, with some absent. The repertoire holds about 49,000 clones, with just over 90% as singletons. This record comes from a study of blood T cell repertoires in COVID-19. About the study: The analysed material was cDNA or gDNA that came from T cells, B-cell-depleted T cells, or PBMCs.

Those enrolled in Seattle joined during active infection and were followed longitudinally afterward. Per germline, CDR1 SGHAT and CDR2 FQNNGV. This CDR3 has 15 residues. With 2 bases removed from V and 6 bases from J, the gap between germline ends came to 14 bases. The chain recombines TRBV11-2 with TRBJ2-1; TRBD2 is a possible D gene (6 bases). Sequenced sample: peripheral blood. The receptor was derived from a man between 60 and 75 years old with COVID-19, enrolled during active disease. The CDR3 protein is CASSLTLAPSNEQFF. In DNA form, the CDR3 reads TGTGCCAGCAGCTTAACTCTAGCGCCAAGCAATGAGCAGTTCTTC.